This entry concerns a single TCR beta chain. The data belong to a study of blood T cell repertoires in COVID-19. Across the whole study: Whether acute or convalescent, the COVID-19 samples came from the United States, Italy and Spain. Sources were T cells, B-cell-depleted T cells, or PBMCs; the material itself was cDNA or gDNA.

Methods used by the authors: Amplifying reference gene primers gave estimates of nucleated cell counts. Libraries were prepared by immunoSEQ multiplex PCR; TCRdb keeps only in-frame clonotypes and omits some of them. V and J calls and clone size follow that table, whereas D and trimming were derived from the DNA. The sample lists about 110,000 clones, approximately 80% occurring once. Germline V gene lookup returns CDR1 SGHRS and CDR2 YFSETQ. This CDR3 comprises 14 residues. With V trimmed by 4 bases and J by 3 bases, 7 bases remained unmatched. Material: peripheral blood. This rearrangement joins TRBV5-1 to TRBJ2-7; 7 positions match TRBD1. This receptor was obtained from a woman aged 80 or older with active or convalescent COVID-19. The CDR3 protein is CASSPTGTFYEQYF. CDR3 nucleotide sequence: TGCGCCAGCAGCCCGACAGGGACCTTCTACGAGCAGTACTTC.